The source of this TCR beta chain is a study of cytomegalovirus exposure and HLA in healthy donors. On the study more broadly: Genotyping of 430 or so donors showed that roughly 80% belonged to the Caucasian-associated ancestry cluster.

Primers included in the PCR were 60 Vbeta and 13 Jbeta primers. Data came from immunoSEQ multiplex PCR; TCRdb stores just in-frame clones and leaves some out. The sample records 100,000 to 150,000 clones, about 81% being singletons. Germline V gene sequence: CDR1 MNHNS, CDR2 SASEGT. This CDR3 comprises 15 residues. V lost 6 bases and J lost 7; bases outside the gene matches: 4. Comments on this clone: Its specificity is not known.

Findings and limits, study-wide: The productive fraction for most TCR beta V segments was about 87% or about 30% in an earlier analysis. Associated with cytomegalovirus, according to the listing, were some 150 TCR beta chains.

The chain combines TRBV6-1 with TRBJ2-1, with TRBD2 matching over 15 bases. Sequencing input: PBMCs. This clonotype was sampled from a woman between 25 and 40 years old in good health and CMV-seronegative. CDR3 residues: CASRAGLAGGNEQFF. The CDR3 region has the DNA TGTGCCAGCAGGGCTGGACTAGCGGGAGGGAATGAGCAGTTCTTC.